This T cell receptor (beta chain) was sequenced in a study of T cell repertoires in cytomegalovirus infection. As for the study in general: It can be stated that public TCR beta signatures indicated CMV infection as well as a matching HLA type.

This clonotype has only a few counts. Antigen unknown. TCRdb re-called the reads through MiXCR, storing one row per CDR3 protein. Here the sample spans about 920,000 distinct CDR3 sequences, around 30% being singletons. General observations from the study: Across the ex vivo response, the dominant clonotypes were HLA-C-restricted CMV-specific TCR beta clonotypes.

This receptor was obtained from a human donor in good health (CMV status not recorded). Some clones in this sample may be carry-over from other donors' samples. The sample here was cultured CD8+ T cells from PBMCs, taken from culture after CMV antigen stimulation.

CDR3 protein: CASSSFLGDTQYF. As DNA, the CDR3 is TGTGCCAGCAGCTCCTTCCTGGGGGATACGCAGTATTTT. The chain uses TRBV7-3 and TRBJ2-3; D is undetermined. The germline V and J ends were trimmed by 4 bases and 6 bases, with 11 bases remaining between them. Per the germline V gene, CDR1 is SGHTA and CDR2 is FQGTGA. This CDR3 is built from 13 residues.